The 21 T cell receptor beta chains below come from one sample, sequenced in a study of CD8+ T cells in alopecia areata. Treatment defined: oral pan-JAK inhibitor, 5-10 mg twice daily. Reverse transcribed after extraction, RNA yielded cDNA as the sequencing template. The assay was immunoSEQ multiplex PCR, and TCRdb's table has in-frame clones only and misses some. The sample comprises some 95,000 clones, about 40% of which are singletons, and less than 20% rests with the top ten. The material sequenced was CD8+ T cells sorted from blood, taken at week 24, from a patient treated with tofacitinib. These receptors all stem from a human donor with alopecia areata.

The V call is TRBV6-1, the J call TRBJ2-5, with 10 bases lining up with TRBD1. The length of the CDR3 is 12 residues. Looked up from germline, CDR1 is MNHNS and CDR2 is SASEGT. The junction had 4 bases not matched to a gene; V was cut back by 10 bases and J by 5 bases. The CDR3 is CATEDRGETQYF. CDR3 sequence (DNA): TGTGCCACCGAGGACAGGGGGGAGACCCAGTACTTC.

The chain uses TRBV7-8 and TRBJ1-5; D remains ambiguous. This CDR3 region has 15 residues. Germline CDR1 and CDR2: SGHVS and FQNEAQ. V gave up 1 base and J gave up 4 bases, with 11 bases separating them. The CDR3 here is CASSLVGTTNQPQHF. The DNA of the CDR3 is TGTGCCAGCAGCTTAGTAGGTACTACGAATCAGCCCCAGCATTTT.

This clone was picked up a small number of times. The rearrangement uses TRBV4-1 and TRBJ2-7; D gene ambiguous. Germline V lookup: CDR1 MGHRA, CDR2 YSYEKL. The CDR3 contains 13 residues. Trimming shortened V by 6 bases and J by 7 bases, and 16 bases separated the two germline ends. The CDR3 is CASRDTVLGEQYF. Here the CDR3 DNA reads TGCGCCAGCAGGGATACGGTTCTGGGGGAGCAGTACTTC.

There are a few counts of this clone. The chain combines TRBV29-1 with TRBJ2-3; perhaps TRBD1 as D (5 bases). The germline V gene encodes CDR1 SQVTM and CDR2 ANQGSEA. The V end was cut by 2 bases, the J end by 3 bases, with 9 bases between. The CDR3 consists of 13 residues. In nucleotides, the CDR3 is TGCAGCGTTGAACCAGGGAAAACAGATACGCAGTATTTT. Amino acids: CSVEPGKTDTQYF.

The chain links TRBV29-1 to TRBJ2-3, with TRBD2 identical over 10 bases. Germline CDR1 and CDR2: SQVTM and ANQGSEA. V was clipped by 6 bases and J by 3 bases; unmatched bases: 6. CDR3 size: 14 residues. CDR3: CSVASGSETDTQYF. The CDR3 DNA follows: TGCAGCGTGGCTAGCGGGAGTGAGACAGATACGCAGTATTTT.

The rearrangement links TRBV11-3 to TRBJ1-5; D is ambiguous. The CDR3 sequence is 11 residues long. The V gene's germline CDR1 is SGHNT and CDR2 YENEEA. Deletions cut 3 bases from V and 5 bases from J, with 2 bases between. DNA of the CDR3: TGTGCCAGCAGCTTTTATCAGCCCCAGCATTTT. Protein sequence: CASSFYQPQHF. The full variable domain, in which reference TRBV11-3 and TRBJ1-5 provide the parts outside the CDR3, is EAGVVQSPRYKIIEKKQPVAFWCNPISGHNTLYWYLQNLGQGPELLIRYENEEAVDDSQLPKDRFSAERLKGVDSTLKIQPAELGDSAVYLCASSFYQPQHFGDGTRLSIL.

The genes are TRBV19 and TRBJ2-5, with 9 bases matching TRBD1. The better agreement between TRBJ2-7 and the DNA end casts doubt on the J call. Germline assignment: CDR1 LNHDA and CDR2 SQIVND (reference sequence). This CDR3 is 13 amino acids long. Written as DNA, the CDR3 is TGTGCCAGTTCATGGGGACAGGGCTACGAGCAGTACTTC. Residues: CASSWGQGYEQYF.

This clone was picked up one time. This rearrangement joins TRBV2 to TRBJ2-5, with 8 bases identical to TRBD1. The CDR3 extends over 12 amino acids. Germline lookup yields CDR1 SNHLY and CDR2 FYNNEI. After removal of 8 bases from V and 5 bases from J, the junction contained 4 bases not matched to a gene. CDR3 nucleotides: TGTGCCAGCTCGACAGGGGACGAGACCCAGTACTTC. Translation gives CASSTGDETQYF.

The CDR3: CASSFGDFYNEQFF. Written as DNA, the CDR3 is TGTGCCAGCAGTTTTGGTGACTTTTACAATGAGCAGTTCTTC. This chain links TRBV27 with TRBJ2-1; no reliable D call. Germline loops: CDR1 MNHEY, CDR2 SMNVEV (reference sequence). Trimming left V 3 bases short and J 4 bases short, with 10 bases between. The CDR3 runs to 14 residues.

This chain joins TRBV7-2 and TRBJ2-7; 8 bases are a match to TRBD2. With 5 bases clipped from V and 7 bases from J, the junction kept 4 bases outside the gene matches. There are 12 residues in the CDR3. Per the germline V gene, CDR1 is SGHTA and CDR2 is FQGNSA. The CDR3 sequence is CASSPGGWEQYF. The CDR3 DNA reads as TGTGCCAGCAGCCCGGGGGGGTGGGAGCAGTACTTC.

The rearrangement uses TRBV7-9 and TRBJ1-1; 7 positions agree with TRBD1. V dropped 5 bases and J dropped 6; count of bases not matched to a gene: 6. CDR3 length: 13 amino acids. Germline CDR1 and CDR2: SEHNR and FQNEAQ (reference sequence). The CDR3 region has the DNA TGTGCCAGCAGCCCGACAGGGCCCCCTGAAGCTTTCTTT. Residues: CASSPTGPPEAFF.

Only a few counts were recorded for this clone. The chain's CDR3 is CASSVRSGDTEAFF. CDR3 nucleotide sequence: TGTGCCAGCAGCGTCCGCTCTGGGGACACTGAAGCTTTCTTT. This chain uses TRBV7-2 with TRBJ1-1, with D uncertain. Per germline, CDR1 SGHTA and CDR2 FQGNSA. V lost 5 bases and J 3 bases, leaving 13 bases between the germline ends. The CDR3 contains 14 residues.

This chain connects TRBV21-1 to TRBJ2-5; whether TRBD1, the table's D call, matches the DNA was not checked. TRBV21-1 is a pseudogene locus. The CDR3 has 20 amino acids. In DNA, the CDR3 is TGTGCCAGCAGCCCCAGGCAGTCCCGGGGACAGGGGCGAAAACAAGAGACCCAGTACTTC. The encoded protein is CASSPRQSRGQGRKQETQYF.

A few counts support this clone. The chain couples TRBV6-1 to TRBJ1-5, with D possibly matching TRBD1 (5 bases). CDR1 and CDR2 (germline): MNHNS, SASEGT. Trimming stripped 1 base from V and 4 bases from J, with 17 bases between. The CDR3 is 17 residues long. CDR3 sequence: CASSEGITGGWNQPQHF. The DNA for the CDR3 is TGTGCCAGCAGTGAAGGAATCACAGGAGGATGGAATCAGCCCCAGCATTTT.

About this clone itself: The junction departs from the called germline gene at one end, perhaps through a read error. The gene calls are TRBV29-1 and TRBJ2-3; D possibly corresponds to TRBD1 (6 bases). Germline V CDR1 and CDR2: SQVTM, ANQGSEA. The CDR3 has 12 amino acids. CDR3 residues: CSTGQNTDTRYF. As DNA, the CDR3 is TGCAGCACAGGACAGAACACAGATACGCGGTATTTT.

The chain is built from TRBV7-9 and TRBJ2-5; 7 bases are a match to TRBD1. CDR3 length equals 16 residues. Germline V gene data show CDR1 as SEHNR and CDR2 as FQNEAQ (reference sequence). Germline trimming cut 5 bases from V and 8 bases from J; bases unmatched to any gene: 17. CDR3 sequence reads: CASSPVTGTSFRTQYF. DNA of the CDR3: TGTGCCAGCAGCCCAGTGACAGGGACCTCCTTCAGAACCCAGTACTTC.

The chain links TRBV29-1 to TRBJ2-3; D is ambiguous. With 8 bases removed from V and 6 bases from J, the gap between germline ends came to 9 bases. This CDR3 has 10 residues. Germline CDR1 is SQVTM and CDR2 is ANQGSEA. Here the CDR3 reads CSSFSDTQYF. The CDR3 region has the DNA TGCAGCAGTTTCTCGGATACGCAGTATTTT.

This clone occurred once. This chain connects TRBV2 to TRBJ2-7; 11 bases agree with TRBD2. Germline CDR1 SNHLY, CDR2 FYNNEI. This CDR3 contains 15 residues. With V trimmed by 7 bases and J by 2 bases, 7 bases remained unmatched. The DNA for the CDR3 is TGTGCCAGCACTACTAGCGGGAGCTGGACCTACGAGCAGTACTTC. Translation: CASTTSGSWTYEQYF.

The chain recombines TRBV30 with TRBJ2-3; TRBD2 aligns across 9 bases. CDR1 and CDR2 (germline): GTSNPN, SVGIG (reference sequence). The junction had 9 bases not matched to a gene; V was cut back by 0 bases and J by 2 bases. The CDR3 length is 17 residues. The CDR3 loop is CAWSVLPPSGNTDTQYF. The CDR3 DNA reads as TGTGCCTGGAGTGTTCTTCCCCCTAGCGGGAACACAGATACGCAGTATTTT.

This clone has more than one count but fewer than ten. The rearrangement uses TRBV5-1 and TRBJ2-7; a weak D match, TRBD1 (5 bases). The CDR3 consists of 15 residues. Germline V CDR1 and CDR2: SGHRS, YFSETQ. Trimming took off 3 bases at V and 2 bases at J, with 15 bases between the two ends. For the CDR3, the DNA is TGCGCCAGCAGCTCCCTCAAGGGGCCAACCTACGAGCAGTACTTC. Its protein product is CASSSLKGPTYEQYF.

The chain employs TRBV19 and TRBJ1-1; TRBD1 is a possible D gene (5 bases). The CDR3 runs to 15 residues. The germline V and J ends were trimmed by 5 bases and 5 bases, with 18 bases remaining between them. Looked up from germline, CDR1 is LNHDA and CDR2 is SQIVND (reference sequence). The CDR3 protein is CASSAMDMAGTEAFF. Written as DNA, the CDR3 is TGTGCCAGTAGTGCCATGGACATGGCGGGGACTGAAGCTTTCTTT.